Described below is a single T cell receptor (beta chain) sequence and its context. Its antigen is still unknown. PCR primers comprised 60 Vbeta and 13 Jbeta primers. Assay: immunoSEQ multiplex PCR; the TCRdb copy retains only in-frame clones and omits some. The sample has over 100,000 clones. The entry originates in a study of cytomegalovirus exposure and HLA in healthy donors. Points from the study as a whole: As was reported, the HLA-A and HLA-B alleles of most subjects were accurately predicted from TCR beta sequences. A later analysis reportedly found that, within productive TCRs, an Asian-associated ancestry cluster had fewer N-insertions than the mean observed across the roughly 670 donors.

The CDR3 has 18 residues. V gave up 5 bases and J gave up 3 bases; unmatched junction bases: 15. Germline-derived CDR1 and CDR2 are SGHVS and FQNEAQ. The sequence was obtained from a woman aged 35 to 49 in good health and CMV-seropositive. This chain connects TRBV7-8 to TRBJ2-5; TRBD2 agrees at 10 bases. Input material: PBMCs. This CDR3 is CASSHPLPQAGGEETQYF. CDR3 in DNA: TGTGCCAGCAGCCACCCCCTACCCCAAGCGGGAGGGGAAGAGACCCAGTACTTC.